The next 10 T cell receptor beta chains were all read from a single sample in a study of blood T cell repertoires in COVID-19. Profiled with immunoSEQ multiplex PCR; TCRdb holds only in-frame clones, not every one. Of 400,000 to 550,000 clones listed, roughly 90% are singletons. What was sequenced was peripheral blood. The receptors were sampled from a woman younger than 45 with acute or convalescent COVID-19.

A single count supports this clone. This chain uses TRBV7-9 with TRBJ1-1; tentative D call: TRBD1 (5 bases). Germline CDR1 is SEHNR and CDR2 is FQNEAQ (reference sequence). V was clipped by 10 bases and J by 6 bases, with 6 bases between them. The CDR3 totals 9 residues. CDR3 sequence: CATTAEAFF. The CDR3 region has the DNA TGTGCCACGACAGCTGAAGCTTTCTTT.

The J gene is TRBJ1-4, the V gene TRBV6-5; D is unresolved. The V end was cut by 8 bases, the J end by 8 bases, with 15 bases between. Germline V lookup: CDR1 MNHEY, CDR2 SVGAGI. CDR3 length: 13 residues. The CDR3 protein is CASVGGFREKLFF. Here the CDR3 DNA reads TGTGCCAGCGTTGGAGGGTTTCGGGAAAAACTGTTTTTT.

The chain couples TRBV5-5 to TRBJ1-5, with 7 bases identical to TRBD1. Germline V gene sequence: CDR1 SGHKS, CDR2 YYEKEE (reference sequence). V gave up 0 bases and J gave up 2 bases; unmatched junction bases: 5. The CDR3 runs 16 residues. CDR3 DNA sequence: TGTGCCAGCAGCTTGGGGGCCGGACAGGGCAATCAGCCCCAGCATTTT. Its translation is CASSLGAGQGNQPQHF.

The V call is TRBV7-9, the J call TRBJ1-5, with D perhaps TRBD1 (6 bases). V shed 5 bases and J shed 2 bases, with 10 bases lying between them. The germline gives CDR1 SEHNR, CDR2 FQNEAQ (reference sequence). The CDR3 is 14 amino acids. CDR3 bases: TGTGCCAGCAGCGGTACAGGGCGCAATCAGCCCCAGCATTTT. Its translation is CASSGTGRNQPQHF.

The chain couples TRBV30 to TRBJ2-1; 7 bases map to TRBD2. V dropped 8 bases and J dropped 3; count of bases not matched to a gene: 1. The CDR3 is 11 amino acids. From germline, CDR1 is GTSNPN and CDR2 SVGIG (reference sequence). CDR3 region: CASGVYNEQFF. CDR3 bases: TGTGCCAGCGGGGTCTACAATGAGCAGTTCTTC.

This clone was seen a handful of times. The gene calls are TRBV23-1 and TRBJ1-5, with D hard to call. TRBV23-1 is classed as an ORF, of uncertain function. With 2 bases removed from V and 4 bases from J, the gap between germline ends came to 21 bases. The CDR3 loop spans 18 amino acids. The CDR3 coding sequence is TGCGCCAGCAGTCAACTCCCCCCTCCCCGGAGCCGTAATCAGCCCCAGCATTTT. This encodes CASSQLPPPRSRNQPQHF.

This clone was observed once. V usage is TRBV30 and J usage is TRBJ1-6; possibly TRBD1 for D (5 bases). Germline loops: CDR1 GTSNPN, CDR2 SVGIG (reference sequence). This CDR3 is built from 15 residues. V was pared by 1 base and J by 8 bases, with 15 bases between. The CDR3 DNA sequence: TGTGCCTGGAGTGAGGGGCCCCTTTGGGATTCACCCCTCCACTTT. This encodes CAWSEGPLWDSPLHF.

The chain uses TRBV10-3 and TRBJ2-2, with D hard to call. The V and J ends lost 2 bases and 3 bases respectively, with 7 bases between them. CDR1 and CDR2 from the germline V gene are ENHRY and SYGVKD. The CDR3 is 14 residues long. The CDR3 DNA is TGTGCCATCAGTGAGATCAGTTACACCGGGGAGCTGTTTTTT. This gives the protein CAISEISYTGELFF.

CDR3 in DNA: TGTGCCAGCAGTTACCCCGAGATTTACGAGCAGTACTTC. Amino acids: CASSYPEIYEQYF. The chain links TRBV6-2 or TRBV6-3 to TRBJ2-7, with D unclear. Per germline, CDR1 MNHEY and CDR2 SVGEGT. Trimming took 2 bases from V and 4 from J, leaving 9 bases between them. The CDR3 totals 13 residues.

The rearrangement joins TRBV25-1 to TRBJ2-7, with D possibly matching TRBD1 (5 bases). In germline, CDR1 is MGHDK, CDR2 SYGVNS. V lost 4 bases, J lost 5 bases, and 9 bases lay in between. The CDR3 has 12 amino acids. CDR3 sequence reads: CASSGGANEQYF. The CDR3 coding sequence is TGTGCCAGCAGTGGGGGCGCCAACGAGCAGTACTTC.